This T cell receptor beta chain was obtained from a study of shared clonotypes between healthy human individuals. V lost 5 bases, J lost 0 bases, and 11 bases lay in between. Germline V gene lookup returns CDR1 SEHNR and CDR2 FQNEAQ (reference sequence). This CDR3 comprises 15 residues. As concerns this clone: Its antigen is not known.

Study findings and constraints: Represented genetic and exposure-history diversity was restricted by having few donors.

TCRdb's table, derived via immunoSEQ multiplex PCR, lists solely in-frame clones and lacks some. The table shows around 500,000 clones, with around 80% occurring only once. The source material was PBMCs. This TCR was recovered from a woman aged 40 to 50 in good health. Some clones in this sample may be carry-over from other donors' samples. The V and J genes are TRBV7-9 and TRBJ2-1; D is uncertain. The CDR3 loop is CASSAMKSSYNEQFF. CDR3 nucleotide sequence: TGTGCCAGCAGCGCGATGAAGAGCTCCTACAATGAGCAGTTCTTC.